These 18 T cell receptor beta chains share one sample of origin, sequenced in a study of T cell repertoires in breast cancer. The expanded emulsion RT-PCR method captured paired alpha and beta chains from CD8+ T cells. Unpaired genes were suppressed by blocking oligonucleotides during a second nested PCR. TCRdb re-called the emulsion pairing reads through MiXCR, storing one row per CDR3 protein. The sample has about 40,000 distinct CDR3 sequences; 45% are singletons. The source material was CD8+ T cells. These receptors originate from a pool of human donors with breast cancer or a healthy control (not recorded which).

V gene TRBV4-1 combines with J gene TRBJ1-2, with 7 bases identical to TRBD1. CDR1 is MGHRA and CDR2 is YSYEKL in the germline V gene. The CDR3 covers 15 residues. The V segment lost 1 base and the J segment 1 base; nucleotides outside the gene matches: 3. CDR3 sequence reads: CASSQVRDSNYGYTF. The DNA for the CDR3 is TGCGCCAGCAGCCAAGTTAGGGACAGTAACTATGGCTACACCTTC.

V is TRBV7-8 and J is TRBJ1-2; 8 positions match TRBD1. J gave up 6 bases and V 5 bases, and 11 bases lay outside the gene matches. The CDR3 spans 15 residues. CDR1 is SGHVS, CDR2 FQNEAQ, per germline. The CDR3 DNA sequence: TGTGCCAGCAGCGGGGGACAGGAAGGTCGGCATGGCTACACCTTC. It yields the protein CASSGGQEGRHGYTF.

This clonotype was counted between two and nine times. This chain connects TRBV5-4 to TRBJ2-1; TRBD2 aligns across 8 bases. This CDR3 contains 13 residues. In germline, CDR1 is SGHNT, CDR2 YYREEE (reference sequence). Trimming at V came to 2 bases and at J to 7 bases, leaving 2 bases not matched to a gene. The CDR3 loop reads CASSFPGGNEQFF. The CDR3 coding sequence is TGTGCCAGCAGCTTCCCGGGGGGGAATGAGCAGTTCTTC.

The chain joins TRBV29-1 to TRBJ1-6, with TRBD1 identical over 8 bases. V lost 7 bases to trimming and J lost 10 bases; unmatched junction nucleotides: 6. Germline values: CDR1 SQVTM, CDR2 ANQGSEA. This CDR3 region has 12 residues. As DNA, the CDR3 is TGCAGCGCAAGACAGGGGAACTCACCCCTCCACTTT. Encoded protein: CSARQGNSPLHF.

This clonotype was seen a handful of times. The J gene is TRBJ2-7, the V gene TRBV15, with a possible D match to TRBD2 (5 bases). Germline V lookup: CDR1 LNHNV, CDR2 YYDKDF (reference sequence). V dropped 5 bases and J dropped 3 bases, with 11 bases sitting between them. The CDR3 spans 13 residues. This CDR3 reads CATSPSRIYEQYF. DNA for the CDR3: TGTGCCACCAGCCCTAGCAGGATCTACGAGCAGTACTTC.

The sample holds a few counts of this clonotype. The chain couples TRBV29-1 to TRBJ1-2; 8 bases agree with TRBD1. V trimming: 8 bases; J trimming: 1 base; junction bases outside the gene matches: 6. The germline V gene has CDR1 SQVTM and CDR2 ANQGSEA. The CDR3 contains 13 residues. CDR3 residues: CSMSTGDNYGYTF. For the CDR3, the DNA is TGCAGCATGTCGACAGGGGATAACTATGGCTACACCTTC.

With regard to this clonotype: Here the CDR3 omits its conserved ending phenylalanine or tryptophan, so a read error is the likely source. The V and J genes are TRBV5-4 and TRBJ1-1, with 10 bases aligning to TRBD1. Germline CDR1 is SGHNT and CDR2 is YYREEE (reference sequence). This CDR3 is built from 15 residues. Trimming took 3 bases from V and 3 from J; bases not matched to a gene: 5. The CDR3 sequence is CASSSLDRGDTEAFL. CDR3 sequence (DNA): TGTGCCAGCAGCTCTCTGGACAGGGGGGACACTGAAGCTTTCCTT.

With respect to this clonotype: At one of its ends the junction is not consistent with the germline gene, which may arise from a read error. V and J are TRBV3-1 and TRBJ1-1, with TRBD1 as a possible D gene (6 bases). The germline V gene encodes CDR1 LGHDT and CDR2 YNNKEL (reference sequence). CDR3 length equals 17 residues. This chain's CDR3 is CASSQGLLRGRDTEASF. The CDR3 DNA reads TGTGCCAGCAGCCAAGGTCTTTTGCGGGGACGGGACACTGAAGCTTCCTTT. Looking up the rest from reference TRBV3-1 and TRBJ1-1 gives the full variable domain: DTAVSQTPKYLVTQMGNDKSIKCEQNLGHDTMYWYKQDSKKFLKIMFSYNNKELIINETVPNRFSPKSPDKAHLNLHINSLELGDSAVYFCASSQGLLRGRDTEASFGQGTRLTVV.

DNA for the CDR3: TGTGCCAGTAGTACTGAAAATCAGCCCCAGCATTTT. Encoded protein: CASSTENQPQHF. The rearrangement uses TRBV19 and TRBJ1-5; D is ambiguous. CDR1 LNHDA and CDR2 SQIVND come from the germline V gene (reference sequence). V was pared by 4 bases and J by 4 bases, with 5 bases between. The CDR3 consists of 12 residues.

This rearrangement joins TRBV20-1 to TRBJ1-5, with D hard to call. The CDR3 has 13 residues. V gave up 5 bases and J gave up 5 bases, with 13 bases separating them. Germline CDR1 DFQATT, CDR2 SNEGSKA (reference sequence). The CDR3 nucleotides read TGCAGTGCTTTTACCCGGGCATATCAGCCCCAGCATTTT. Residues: CSAFTRAYQPQHF.

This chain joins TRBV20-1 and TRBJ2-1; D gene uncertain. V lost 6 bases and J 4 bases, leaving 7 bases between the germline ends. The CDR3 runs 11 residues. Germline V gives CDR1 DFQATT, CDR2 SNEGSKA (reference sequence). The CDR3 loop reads CSAVGYNEQFF. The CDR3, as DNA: TGCAGTGCGGTGGGATACAATGAGCAGTTCTTC.

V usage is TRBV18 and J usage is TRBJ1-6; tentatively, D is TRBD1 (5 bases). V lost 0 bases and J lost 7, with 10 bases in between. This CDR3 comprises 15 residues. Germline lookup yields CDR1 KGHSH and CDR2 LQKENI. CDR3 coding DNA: TGTGCCAGCTCACCACCGGGGGGTCCAAATTCACCCCTCCACTTT. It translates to CASSPPGGPNSPLHF. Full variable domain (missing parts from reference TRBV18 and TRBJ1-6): NAGVMQNPRHLVRRRGQEARLRCSPMKGHSHVYWYRQLPEEGLKFMVYLQKENIIDESGMPKERFSAEFPKEGPSILRIQQVVRGDSAAYFCASSPPGGPNSPLHFGNGTRLTVT.

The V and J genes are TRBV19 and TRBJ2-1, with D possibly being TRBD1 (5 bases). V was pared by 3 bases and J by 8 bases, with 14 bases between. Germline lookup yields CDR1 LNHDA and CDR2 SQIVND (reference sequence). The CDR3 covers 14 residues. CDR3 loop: CASSILGDLDEQFF. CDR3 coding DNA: TGTGCCAGTAGTATTTTAGGGGATTTGGATGAGCAGTTCTTC.

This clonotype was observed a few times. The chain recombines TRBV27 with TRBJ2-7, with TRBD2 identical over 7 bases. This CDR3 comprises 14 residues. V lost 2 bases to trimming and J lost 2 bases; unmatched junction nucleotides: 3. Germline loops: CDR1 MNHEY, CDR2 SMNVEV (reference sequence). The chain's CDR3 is CASSLAGVTYEQYF. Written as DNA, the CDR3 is TGTGCCAGCAGTTTAGCGGGGGTTACCTACGAGCAGTACTTC.

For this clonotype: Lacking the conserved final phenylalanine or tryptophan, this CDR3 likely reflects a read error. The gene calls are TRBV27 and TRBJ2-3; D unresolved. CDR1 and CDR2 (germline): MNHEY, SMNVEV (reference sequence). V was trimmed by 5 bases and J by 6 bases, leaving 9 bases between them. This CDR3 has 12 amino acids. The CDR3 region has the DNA TGTGCCAGCAGTCCAACGGTGGATACGCAGTATCTT. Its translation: CASSPTVDTQYL.

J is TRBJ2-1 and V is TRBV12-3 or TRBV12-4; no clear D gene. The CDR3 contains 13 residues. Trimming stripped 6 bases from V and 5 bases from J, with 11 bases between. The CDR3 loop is CASRLTSHNEQFF. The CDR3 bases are TGTGCCAGCAGGCTTACCAGCCACAATGAGCAGTTCTTC.

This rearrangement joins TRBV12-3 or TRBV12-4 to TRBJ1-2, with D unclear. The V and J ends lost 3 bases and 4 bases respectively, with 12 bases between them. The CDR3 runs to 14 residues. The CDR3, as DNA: TGTGCCAGCAGTTTTGGCACCGAAAGCTATGGCTACACCTTC. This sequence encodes CASSFGTESYGYTF.

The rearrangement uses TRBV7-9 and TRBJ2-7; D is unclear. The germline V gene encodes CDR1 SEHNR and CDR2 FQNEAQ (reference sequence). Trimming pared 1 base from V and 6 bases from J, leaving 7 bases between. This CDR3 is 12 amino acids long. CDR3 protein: CASSLGILEQYF. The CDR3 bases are TGTGCCAGCAGCTTAGGAATCCTCGAGCAGTACTTC.